Each of the 6 T cell receptor beta chains below was sequenced from the same sample in a study of blood T cell repertoires in COVID-19. Measured with immunoSEQ multiplex PCR; TCRdb has only the in-frame clones, and not every one. The table shows 50,000 to 65,000 clones, with 80% to 90% occurring only once. Sequencing input: peripheral blood. These receptors were collected from a man aged 40-49 years with acute or convalescent COVID-19.

The V call is TRBV24-1, the J call TRBJ2-7, with 8 positions matching TRBD2. The J segment lost 7 bases and the V segment lost 2 bases, leaving 18 bases of the junction unmatched. Per the germline V gene, CDR1 is KGHDR and CDR2 is SFDVKD. The CDR3 is made up of 18 amino acids. CDR3 in amino acids: CATSDSRLPSGYTEEQYF. The CDR3 nucleotides read TGTGCCACCAGTGATTCCCGACTCCCTAGCGGGTACACGGAGGAGCAGTACTTC.

This clone showed up just once. The chain couples TRBV10-3 to TRBJ2-7; D perhaps matches TRBD2 (7 bases). Germline CDR1 and CDR2: ENHRY and SYGVKD. The CDR3 totals 15 residues. The V and J ends lost 10 bases and 1 base respectively, with 20 bases between them. As DNA, the CDR3 is TGTGCCACAGGGGCGGGAGACTTTTCATCCTACGAGCAGTACTTC. As protein: CATGAGDFSSYEQYF.

V and J are TRBV25-1 and TRBJ2-3; a weak D match, TRBD1 (6 bases). Germline-derived CDR1 and CDR2 are MGHDK and SYGVNS. The CDR3 loop spans 15 amino acids. With 2 bases removed from V and 0 bases from J, the gap between germline ends came to 9 bases. For the CDR3, the DNA is TGTGCCAGCAGTGAAGGGGGCTCCAGCACAGATACGCAGTATTTT. This translates into CASSEGGSSTDTQYF.

The rearrangement joins TRBV6-5 to TRBJ2-7; 9 positions match TRBD1. Trimming at V came to 10 bases and at J to 4 bases, leaving 8 bases not matched to a gene. This CDR3 comprises 13 residues. CDR1 and CDR2 (germline): MNHEY, SVGAGI. CDR3 region: CATDGTGLYEQYF. The CDR3 DNA reads TGTGCCACCGACGGGACAGGGTTGTACGAGCAGTACTTC.

The chain combines TRBV7-2 with TRBJ2-5; D gene unclear. Germline lookup yields CDR1 SGHTA and CDR2 FQGNSA. V dropped 5 bases and J dropped 5 bases, with 12 bases sitting between them. This CDR3 has 13 amino acids. The CDR3 coding sequence is TGTGCCAGCAGCCTGTGGCGGTCGGAGACCCAGTACTTC. Protein sequence: CASSLWRSETQYF.

The chain is built from TRBV6-1 and TRBJ1-2; 7 positions agree with TRBD1. V shed 1 base and J 7 bases; nucleotides not matched to a gene: 0. The CDR3 extends over 12 amino acids. Germline V gene lookup returns CDR1 MNHNS and CDR2 SASEGT. The chain's CDR3 is CASSEGQGGYTF. The CDR3 bases are TGTGCCAGCAGTGAAGGACAGGGTGGCTACACCTTC.